These 16 T cell receptor beta chains were sequenced from one sample in a study of T cell changes during pregnancy in multiple sclerosis. Some clones are missing from TCRdb's copy, which holds only in-frame ones; the method was immunoSEQ multiplex PCR. Counted here are about 64,000 clones, over 95% occurring once; the ten biggest clones make up 2% to 2.5%. The source was CD8+ T cells from peripheral blood mononuclear cells, collected after pregnancy. The origin of the receptors is a female donor with multiple sclerosis, enrolled in a pregnancy study.

This clone has a single count. The chain combines TRBV6-1 with TRBJ1-1; D is unclear. The length of the CDR3 is 16 residues. CDR1 and CDR2 from the germline V gene are MNHNS and SASEGT. V lost 2 bases, J lost 1 base, and 14 bases lay in between. The CDR3 region has the DNA TGTGCCAGCAGTGAATACACGACGGGAAGGAACACTGAAGCTTTCTTT. Translation: CASSEYTTGRNTEAFF.

The genes are TRBV19 and TRBJ2-3; the match to TRBD1 covers 9 bases. CDR1 LNHDA and CDR2 SQIVND come from the germline V gene (reference sequence). There are 17 residues in the CDR3. After removal of 1 base from V and 8 bases from J, the junction contained 13 bases not matched to a gene. DNA for the CDR3: TGTGCCAGTAGTATAGCTCGCGAACAGGGGGCTCTAGGTACGCAGTATTTT. Protein sequence: CASSIAREQGALGTQYF.

CDR3 DNA: TGTGCCAGCAGCGTAACGGTAGGCAATCAGCCCCAGCATTTT. This encodes CASSVTVGNQPQHF. The V and J genes are TRBV6-5 and TRBJ1-5, with no clear D. This CDR3 has 14 residues. V was clipped by 6 bases and J by 2 bases, with 11 bases between them. The germline V gene has CDR1 MNHEY and CDR2 SVGAGI.

This clone was seen just once. The CDR3 is CASRADRSANYGYTF. In nucleotides, the CDR3 is TGTGCCAGTAGGGCCGACAGGTCAGCTAACTATGGCTACACCTTC. The chain uses TRBV28 and TRBJ1-2; D possibly corresponds to TRBD1 (6 bases). The CDR3 length is 15 residues. Trimming cost V 9 bases and J 0 bases, with 17 bases left between them. CDR1 is MDHEN, CDR2 SYDVKM, per germline.

J is TRBJ1-2 and V is TRBV11-2; tentatively, D is TRBD1 (6 bases). V gave up 4 bases and J gave up 2 bases, with 17 bases separating them. The CDR3 contains 16 residues. Germline CDR1 and CDR2: SGHAT and FQNNGV. CDR3 sequence (DNA): TGTGCCAGCAGCTCCCTAACAGGGCTCACGAACTATGGCTACACCTTC. It translates to CASSSLTGLTNYGYTF.

V usage is TRBV13 and J usage is TRBJ2-1; TRBD2 matches 8 bases. From germline, CDR1 is PRHDT and CDR2 FYEKMQ (reference sequence). J gave up 4 bases and V 6 bases, and 8 bases lay outside the gene matches. This CDR3 is built from 15 residues. The CDR3 loop reads CASSLGREAYNEQFF. The CDR3 region has the DNA TGTGCCAGCAGTCTGGGGCGGGAGGCGTACAATGAGCAGTTCTTC.

CDR3 nucleotide sequence: TGTGCCAGCACCAATAGCGGGAGGTGGTACAATGAGCAGTTCTTC. It encodes CASTNSGRWYNEQFF. This chain uses TRBV28 with TRBJ2-1, with 10 bases fitting TRBD2. Looked up from germline, CDR1 is MDHEN and CDR2 is SYDVKM. Unmatched junction bases numbered 7, after V lost 7 bases and J lost 4 bases. The CDR3 sequence is 15 residues long. The full variable domain, its missing parts supplied by reference TRBV28 and TRBJ2-1, is DVKVTQSSRYLVKRTGEKVFLECVQDMDHENMFWYRQDPGLGLRLIYFSYDVKMKEKGDIPEGYSVSREKKERFSLILESASTNQTSMYLCASTNSGRWYNEQFFGPGTRLTVL.

This chain joins TRBV7-8 and TRBJ2-7, with a tentative D call TRBD2 (5 bases). CDR3 length: 14 residues. V dropped 5 bases and J dropped 4 bases, with 15 bases sitting between them. Germline V CDR1 and CDR2: SGHVS, FQNEAQ. The CDR3 DNA sequence: TGTGCCAGCAGCGGAGGATTTCTAGGGTACGAGCAGTACTTC. It is translated as CASSGGFLGYEQYF.

The genes are TRBV5-6 and TRBJ2-1; a possible D gene is TRBD1 (7 bases). The CDR3 is 15 residues long. Trimming stripped 5 bases from V and 2 bases from J, with 14 bases between. Germline loops: CDR1 SGHDT, CDR2 YYEEEE. The CDR3 loop reads CASRETGRTYNEQFF. For the CDR3, the DNA is TGTGCCAGCAGGGAGACAGGGAGGACCTACAATGAGCAGTTCTTC.

The chain has TRBV2 and TRBJ1-4, with TRBD1 matching 8 bases. V lost 6 bases to trimming and J lost 8 bases; unmatched junction nucleotides: 8. CDR1 SNHLY and CDR2 FYNNEI come from the germline V gene. The CDR3 length is 14 residues. The CDR3 DNA sequence: TGTGCCAGCAGGACGGGACAGGTTGGGGAAAAACTGTTTTTT. This sequence encodes CASRTGQVGEKLFF.

This sequence joins TRBV19 and TRBJ1-5; D unresolved. The germline V gene has CDR1 LNHDA and CDR2 SQIVND (reference sequence). The V gene lost 3 bases and the J gene lost 0 bases, with 12 bases spanning the gap. The CDR3 runs 16 residues. CDR3 coding DNA: TGTGCCAGTAGTATGGTAACCCTCTATAGCAATCAGCCCCAGCATTTT. Residues: CASSMVTLYSNQPQHF.

V is TRBV9 and J is TRBJ2-2, with 14 bases matching TRBD2. The CDR3 extends over 17 amino acids. CDR1 is SGDLS and CDR2 is YYNGEE in the germline V gene. V lost 4 bases to trimming and J lost 3 bases; unmatched junction nucleotides: 5. The CDR3 here is CASSSSGLAGDTGELFF. For the CDR3, the DNA is TGTGCCAGCAGCTCGTCGGGACTAGCGGGAGACACCGGGGAGCTGTTTTTT.

This clone was recorded only once. At one of its ends the junction is not consistent with the germline gene, which may arise from a read error. The V call is TRBV7-7, the J call TRBJ2-2; 8 nucleotides line up with TRBD1. From germline, CDR1 is SSHAT and CDR2 FNYEAQ (reference sequence). This CDR3 comprises 14 residues. The CDR3 nucleotides read TGTGCTAGCAGCTTTTCAGGGGGCGGCGGGGAGCTGTTTTTT. The encoded protein is CASSFSGGGGELFF.

A word on this clone: One junction end does not reproduce the germline sequence, and a read error may be involved. The chain's CDR3 is CASSLEAGEVQFF. The DNA for the CDR3 is TGTGCTAGCAGCTTAGAAGCGGGAGAGGTCCAGTTCTTC. The rearrangement links TRBV7-7 to TRBJ2-1; 8 nucleotides align to TRBD2. The germline V gene encodes CDR1 SSHAT and CDR2 FNYEAQ (reference sequence). CDR3 size: 13 residues.

This sequence joins TRBV7-9 and TRBJ2-3, with a weak D call TRBD1 (6 bases). Germline-derived CDR1 and CDR2 are SEHNR and FQNEAQ (reference sequence). V lost 5 bases to trimming and J lost 3 bases, with 12 bases between them. The CDR3 runs 14 residues. The CDR3 loop is CASSPLQGTDTQYF. Here the CDR3 DNA reads TGTGCCAGCAGCCCACTACAGGGAACAGATACGCAGTATTTT.

The chain joins TRBV2 to TRBJ2-1; 12 nucleotides align to TRBD2. V lost 6 bases, J lost 5 bases, and 2 bases stayed unmatched. This CDR3 comprises 14 residues. CDR1 is SNHLY, CDR2 FYNNEI, per germline. The CDR3 loop reads CASRRLAGDNEQFF. For the CDR3, the DNA is TGTGCCAGCAGGAGACTAGCGGGAGACAATGAGCAGTTCTTC.